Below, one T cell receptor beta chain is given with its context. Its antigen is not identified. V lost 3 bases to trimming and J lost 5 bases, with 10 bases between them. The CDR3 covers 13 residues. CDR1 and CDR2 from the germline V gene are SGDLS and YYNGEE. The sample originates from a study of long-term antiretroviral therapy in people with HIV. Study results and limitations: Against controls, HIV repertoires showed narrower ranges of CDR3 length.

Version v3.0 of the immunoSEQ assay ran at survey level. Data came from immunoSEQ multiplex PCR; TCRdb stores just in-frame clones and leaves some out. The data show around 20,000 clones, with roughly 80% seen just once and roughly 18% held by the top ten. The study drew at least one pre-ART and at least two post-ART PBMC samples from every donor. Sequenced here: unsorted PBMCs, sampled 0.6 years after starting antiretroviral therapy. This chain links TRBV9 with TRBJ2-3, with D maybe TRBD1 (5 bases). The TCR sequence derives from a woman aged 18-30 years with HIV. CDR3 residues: CASSARVGDTQYF. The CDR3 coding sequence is TGTGCCAGCAGCGCCAGGGTGGGAGATACGCAGTATTTT.